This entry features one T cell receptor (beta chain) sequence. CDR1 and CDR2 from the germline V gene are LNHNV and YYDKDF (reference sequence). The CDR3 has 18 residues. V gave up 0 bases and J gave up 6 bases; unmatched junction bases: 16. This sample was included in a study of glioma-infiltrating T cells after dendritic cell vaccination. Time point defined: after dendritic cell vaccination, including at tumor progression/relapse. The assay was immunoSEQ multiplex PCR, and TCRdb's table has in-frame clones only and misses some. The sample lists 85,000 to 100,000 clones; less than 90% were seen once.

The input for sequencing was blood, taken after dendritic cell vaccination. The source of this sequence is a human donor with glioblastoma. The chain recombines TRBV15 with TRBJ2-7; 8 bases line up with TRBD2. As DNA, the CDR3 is TGTGCCACCAGCAGAGACATACCCTCCGGGACTAGAAGACGCGAGCAGTACTTC. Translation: CATSRDIPSGTRRREQYF.